The present T cell receptor (beta chain) was sequenced within a study of T cells expressing NK-cell markers. As to this clonotype: Its antigen is unknown.

Germline-derived CDR1 and CDR2 are SGHRS and YFSETQ. The CDR3 covers 14 residues. Production of TCR beta cDNA relied on 5'RACE template switching with UMIs. No DNA is given; TCRdb re-called the 5' RACE reads and lists each CDR3 protein once. The listing contains about 460,000 distinct CDR3 sequences. Regarding the study as a whole: Among CD8+ T cells from roughly six donors, dominant NKG2C+ clonotypes accounted for about 1.0-7.0%.

The TCR was taken from a woman between 45 and 60 years old in good health. The material sequenced was blood T cells: a sorted CD56 or NKG2C T cell subset, CD4+ or CD8+ T cells, or bulk PBMC T cells (not recorded which). The chain combines TRBV5-1 with TRBJ1-2. The CDR3 spells CASSLKTANYGYTF.